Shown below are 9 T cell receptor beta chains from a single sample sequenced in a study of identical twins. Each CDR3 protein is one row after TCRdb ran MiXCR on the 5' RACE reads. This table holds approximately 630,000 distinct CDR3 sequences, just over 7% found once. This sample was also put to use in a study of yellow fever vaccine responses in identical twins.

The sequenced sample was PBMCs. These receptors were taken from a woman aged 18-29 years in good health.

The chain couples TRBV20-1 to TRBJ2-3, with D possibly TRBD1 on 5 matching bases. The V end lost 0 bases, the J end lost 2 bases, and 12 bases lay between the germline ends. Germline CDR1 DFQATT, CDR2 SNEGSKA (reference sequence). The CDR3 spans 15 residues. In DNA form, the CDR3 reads TGCAGTGCTAGAGATCCGCAGGGCCACACAGATACGCAGTATTTT. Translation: CSARDPQGHTDTQYF.

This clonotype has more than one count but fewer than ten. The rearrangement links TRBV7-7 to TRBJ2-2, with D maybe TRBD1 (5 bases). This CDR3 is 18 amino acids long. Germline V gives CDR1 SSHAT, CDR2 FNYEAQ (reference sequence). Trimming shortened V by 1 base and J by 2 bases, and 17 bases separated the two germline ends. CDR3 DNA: TGTGCCAGCAGCTTAGACCTCTTGGCAGGGCTAAACACCGGGGAGCTGTTTTTT. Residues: CASSLDLLAGLNTGELFF.

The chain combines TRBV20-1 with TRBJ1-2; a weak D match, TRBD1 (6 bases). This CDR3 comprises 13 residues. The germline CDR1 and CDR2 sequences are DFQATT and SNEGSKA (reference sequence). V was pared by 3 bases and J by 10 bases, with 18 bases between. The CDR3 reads CSASPPDRRDYTF. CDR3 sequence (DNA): TGCAGTGCTAGCCCCCCCGACAGGCGCGACTACACCTTC.

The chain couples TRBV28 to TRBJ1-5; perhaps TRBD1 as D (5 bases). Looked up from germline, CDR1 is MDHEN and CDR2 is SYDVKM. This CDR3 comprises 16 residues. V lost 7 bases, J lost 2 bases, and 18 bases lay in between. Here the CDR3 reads CASTATGGGGNQPQHF. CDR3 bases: TGTGCCAGCACCGCTACCGGGGGTGGTGGCAATCAGCCCCAGCATTTT.

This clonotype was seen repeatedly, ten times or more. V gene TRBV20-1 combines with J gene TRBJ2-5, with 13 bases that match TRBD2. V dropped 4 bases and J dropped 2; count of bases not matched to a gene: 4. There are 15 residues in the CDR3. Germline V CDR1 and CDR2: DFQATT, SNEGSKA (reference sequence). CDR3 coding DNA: TGCAGTGCTACCCCACTAGCGGGGGGGCAAGAGACCCAGTACTTC. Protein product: CSATPLAGGQETQYF.

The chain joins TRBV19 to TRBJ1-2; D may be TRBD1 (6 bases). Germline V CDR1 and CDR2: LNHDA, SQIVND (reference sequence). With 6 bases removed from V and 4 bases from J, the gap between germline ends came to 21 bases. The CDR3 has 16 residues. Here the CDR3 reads CASSHSPGHGGYGYTF. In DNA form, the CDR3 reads TGTGCCAGTAGCCATTCACCGGGACACGGGGGCTATGGCTACACCTTC.

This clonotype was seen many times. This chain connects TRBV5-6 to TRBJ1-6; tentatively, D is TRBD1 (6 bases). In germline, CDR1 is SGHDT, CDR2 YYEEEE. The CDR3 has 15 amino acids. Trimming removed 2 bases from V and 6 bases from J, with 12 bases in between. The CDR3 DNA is TGTGCCAGCAGCTTAGCAGGACAGATTAATTCACCCCTCCACTTT. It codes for CASSLAGQINSPLHF.

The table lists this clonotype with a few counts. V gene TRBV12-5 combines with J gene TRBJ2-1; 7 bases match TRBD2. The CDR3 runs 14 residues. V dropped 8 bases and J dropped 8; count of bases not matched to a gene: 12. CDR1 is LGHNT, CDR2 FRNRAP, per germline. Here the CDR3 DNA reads TGTGCTAGTCGGTTGGGCGGGAGCCTCTATGAGCAGTTCTTC. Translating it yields CASRLGGSLYEQFF. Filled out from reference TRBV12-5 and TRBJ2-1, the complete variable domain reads DARVTQTPRHKVTEMGQEVTMRCQPILGHNTVFWYRQTMMQGLELLAYFRNRAPLDDSGMPKDRFSAEMPDATLATLKIQPSEPRDSAVYFCASRLGGSLYEQFFGPGTRLTVL.

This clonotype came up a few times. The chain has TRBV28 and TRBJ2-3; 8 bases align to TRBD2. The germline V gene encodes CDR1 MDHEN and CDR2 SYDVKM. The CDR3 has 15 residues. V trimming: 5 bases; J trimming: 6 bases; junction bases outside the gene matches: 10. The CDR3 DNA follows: TGTGCCAGCAGTCCCGAGCGGGAGCCTGTGGATACGCAGTATTTT. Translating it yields CASSPEREPVDTQYF.